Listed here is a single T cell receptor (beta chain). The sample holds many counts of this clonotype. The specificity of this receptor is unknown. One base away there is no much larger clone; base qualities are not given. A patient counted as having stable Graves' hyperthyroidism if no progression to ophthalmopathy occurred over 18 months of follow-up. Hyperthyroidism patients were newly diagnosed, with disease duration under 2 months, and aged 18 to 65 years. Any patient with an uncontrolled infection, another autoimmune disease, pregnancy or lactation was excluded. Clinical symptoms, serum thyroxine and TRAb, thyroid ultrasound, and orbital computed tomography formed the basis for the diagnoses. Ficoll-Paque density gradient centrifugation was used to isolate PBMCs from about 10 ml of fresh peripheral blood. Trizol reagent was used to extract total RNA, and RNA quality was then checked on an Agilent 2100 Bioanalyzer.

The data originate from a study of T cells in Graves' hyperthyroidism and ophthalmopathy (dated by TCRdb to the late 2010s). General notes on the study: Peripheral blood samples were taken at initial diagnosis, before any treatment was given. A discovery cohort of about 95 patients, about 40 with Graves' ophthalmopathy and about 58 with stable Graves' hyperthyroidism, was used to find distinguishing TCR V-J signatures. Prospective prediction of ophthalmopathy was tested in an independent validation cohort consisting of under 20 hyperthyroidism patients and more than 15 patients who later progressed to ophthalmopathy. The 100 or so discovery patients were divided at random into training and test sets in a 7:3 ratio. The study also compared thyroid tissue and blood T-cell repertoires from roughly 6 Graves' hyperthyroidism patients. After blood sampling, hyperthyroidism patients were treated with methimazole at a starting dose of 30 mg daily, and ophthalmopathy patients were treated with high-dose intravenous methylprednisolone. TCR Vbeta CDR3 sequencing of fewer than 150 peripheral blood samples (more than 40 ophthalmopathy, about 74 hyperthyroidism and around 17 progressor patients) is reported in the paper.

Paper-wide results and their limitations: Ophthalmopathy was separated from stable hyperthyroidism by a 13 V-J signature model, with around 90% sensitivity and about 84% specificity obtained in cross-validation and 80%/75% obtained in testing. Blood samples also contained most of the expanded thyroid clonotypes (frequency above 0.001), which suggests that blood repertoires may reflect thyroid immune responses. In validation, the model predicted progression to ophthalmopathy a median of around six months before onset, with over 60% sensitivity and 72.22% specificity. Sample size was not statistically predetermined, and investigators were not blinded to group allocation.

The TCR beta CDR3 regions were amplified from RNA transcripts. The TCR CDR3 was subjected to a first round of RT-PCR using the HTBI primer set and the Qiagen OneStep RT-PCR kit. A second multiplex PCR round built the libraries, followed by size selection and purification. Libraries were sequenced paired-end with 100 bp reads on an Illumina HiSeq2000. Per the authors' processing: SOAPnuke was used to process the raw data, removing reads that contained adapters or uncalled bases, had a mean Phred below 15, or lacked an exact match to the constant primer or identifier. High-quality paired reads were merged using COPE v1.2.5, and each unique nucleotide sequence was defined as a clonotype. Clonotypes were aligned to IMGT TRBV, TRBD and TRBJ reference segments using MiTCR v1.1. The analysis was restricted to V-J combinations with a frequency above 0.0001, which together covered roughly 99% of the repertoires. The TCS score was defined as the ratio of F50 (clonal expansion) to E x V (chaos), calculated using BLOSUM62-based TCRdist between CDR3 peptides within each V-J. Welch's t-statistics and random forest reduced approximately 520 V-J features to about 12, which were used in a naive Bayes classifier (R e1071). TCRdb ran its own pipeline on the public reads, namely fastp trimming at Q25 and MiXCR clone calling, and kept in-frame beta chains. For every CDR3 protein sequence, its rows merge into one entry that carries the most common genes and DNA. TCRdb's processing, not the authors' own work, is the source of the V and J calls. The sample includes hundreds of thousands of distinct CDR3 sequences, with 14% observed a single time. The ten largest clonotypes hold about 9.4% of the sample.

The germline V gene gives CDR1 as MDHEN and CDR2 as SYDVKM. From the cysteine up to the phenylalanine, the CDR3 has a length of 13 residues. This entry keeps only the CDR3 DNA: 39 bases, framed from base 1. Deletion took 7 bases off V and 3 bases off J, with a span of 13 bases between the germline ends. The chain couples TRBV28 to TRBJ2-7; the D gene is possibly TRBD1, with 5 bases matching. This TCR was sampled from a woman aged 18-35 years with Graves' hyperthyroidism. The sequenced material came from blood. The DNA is TGTGCCAGCATCCGCGCAGGGCTCTACGAGCAGTACTTC. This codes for CASIRAGLYEQYF.